This T cell receptor beta chain was captured in a study of cytomegalovirus exposure and HLA in healthy donors. This CDR3 is 17 amino acids long. Trimming at V came to 0 bases and at J to 2 bases, leaving 7 bases not matched to a gene. Germline V gene data show CDR1 as LGHNA and CDR2 as YSLEER. Study-wide points: Sequencing had likely introduced a cluster of highly shared sequence variants as an artifact. Prior analysis indicated that the majority of TCR beta V segments exhibited productivity approximately 87% or approximately 30% of the time.

Primers for the PCR totalled 60 Vbeta and 13 Jbeta. The method was immunoSEQ multiplex PCR; TCRdb's version includes in-frame clones alone and lacks a portion of them. The data hold about 130,000 clones, with approximately 80% observed a single time. With regard to this clone: The antigen remains undetermined.

This receptor was identified in a man between 18 and 29 years old in good health and CMV-seronegative. The sequenced sample consisted of PBMCs. The chain combines TRBV4-3 with TRBJ2-3; 8 bases map to TRBD2. CDR3 loop: CASSQDERGPFTDTQYF. CDR3 coding DNA: TGCGCCAGCAGCCAAGATGAGCGGGGGCCGTTCACAGATACGCAGTATTTT.